This TCR beta chain comes out of a study of T-cell reconstitution after alpha-beta-depleted transplantation in children. Using unique molecular identifiers, the investigators prepared the TCRbeta library. TCRdb reprocessed the PCR reads with MiXCR, giving one entry per CDR3 protein. The sample yields approximately 230,000 distinct CDR3 sequences, approximately 24% seen once. CDR3 length: 17 amino acids. Germline loops: CDR1 DFQATT, CDR2 SNEGSKA (reference sequence). J was trimmed by 3 bases and V by 6 bases; bases with no gene match: 17. This clonotype has just one count. The starting material was PBMCs, mostly from graft donor cells, obtained 360 days after TCRalphabeta/CD19-depleted stem cell transplant. The chain recombines TRBV20-1 with TRBJ2-7; TRBD2 matches at 10 bases. The source of this sequence is a female patient aged 2-10 years who had a stem cell transplant for congenital amegakaryocytic thrombocytopenia, so the T cells may come from the graft donor. The chain's CDR3 is CSANLPGLALNLYEQYF. The CDR3 DNA reads TGCAGTGCGAACCTGCCGGGACTAGCGTTAAATCTCTACGAGCAGTACTTC.